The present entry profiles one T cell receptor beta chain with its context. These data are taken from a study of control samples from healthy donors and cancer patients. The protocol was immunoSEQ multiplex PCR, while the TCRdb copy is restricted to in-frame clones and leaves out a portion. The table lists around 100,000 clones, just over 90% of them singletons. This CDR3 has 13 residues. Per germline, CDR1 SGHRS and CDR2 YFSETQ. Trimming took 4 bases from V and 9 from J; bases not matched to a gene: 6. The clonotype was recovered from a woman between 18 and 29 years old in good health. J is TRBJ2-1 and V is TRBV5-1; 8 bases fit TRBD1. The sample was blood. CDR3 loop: CASSPGGLVEQFF. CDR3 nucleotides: TGCGCCAGCAGCCCAGGGGGCCTCGTTGAGCAGTTCTTC.